Listed here are 30 T cell receptor beta chains from one sample, sequenced in a study of graft-versus-host responses after intestinal transplantation. Their specific antigens are unknown. Here immunoSEQ multiplex PCR was the method, and the copy in TCRdb shows in-frame clones only, minus some. Of about 89,000 clones listed, 91% are singletons. The source material was unstimulated CD4+ T cells sorted from spleen or lymph node cells, sampled before intestinal transplant. All receptors come from a human donor who received an intestinal transplant.

The V and J genes are TRBV21-1 and TRBJ2-3; the tabulated D call, TRBD1, remains unverified against the DNA. TRBV21-1 is deemed a pseudogene. The CDR3 runs to 20 residues. CDR3 nucleotide sequence: TGTGCCAGCAGCAAAGCCTACAGGGACAAACCCACTAGTGGCAGATATACGCAGTATTTT. Protein product: CASSKAYRDKPTSGRYTQYF.

This chain connects TRBV6-5 to TRBJ1-1; 7 bases align to TRBD1. Germline CDR1 is MNHEY and CDR2 is SVGAGI. After removal of 2 bases from V and 1 base from J, the junction contained 4 bases not matched to a gene. CDR3 length equals 15 residues. DNA for the CDR3: TGTGCCAGCAGTTACACCAACAGGGGGAACACTGAAGCTTTCTTT. Translated, it gives CASSYTNRGNTEAFF.

This CDR3 is CASSLKGHELGDEQYF. The CDR3 nucleotides are TGTGCCAGCAGCTTGAAAGGCCACGAGCTGGGCGACGAGCAGTACTTC. The genes are TRBV5-4 and TRBJ2-7; D call uncertain. Trimming cost V 1 base and J 5 bases, with 19 bases left between them. The CDR3 length is 16 residues. Germline V gene lookup returns CDR1 SGHNT and CDR2 YYREEE (reference sequence).

The CDR3 protein is CASSQLAGQISHEQYF. The CDR3 DNA reads as TGTGCCAGCAGCCAACTGGCGGGACAGATCAGTCACGAGCAGTACTTC. The chain combines TRBV11-3 with TRBJ2-7; possibly TRBD1 for D (7 bases). Germline assignment: CDR1 SGHNT and CDR2 YENEEA. The CDR3 loop spans 16 amino acids. V shed 5 bases and J shed 5 bases, with 22 bases lying between them. The entire variable domain, with the rest obtained from reference TRBV11-3 and TRBJ2-7, is as follows: EAGVVQSPRYKIIEKKQPVAFWCNPISGHNTLYWYLQNLGQGPELLIRYENEEAVDDSQLPKDRFSAERLKGVDSTLKIQPAELGDSAVYLCASSQLAGQISHEQYFGPGTRLTVT.

J is TRBJ1-4 and V is TRBV27; 7 bases are shared with TRBD1. V gave up 4 bases and J gave up 11 bases; unmatched junction bases: 13. CDR1 is MNHEY, CDR2 SMNVEV, per germline (reference sequence). The CDR3 is 15 residues long. CDR3 in amino acids: CASSSPGQPSPKLFF. As DNA, the CDR3 is TGTGCCAGCAGTTCTCCGGGACAGCCGAGCCCCAAACTGTTTTTT.

This chain links TRBV5-1 with TRBJ2-1; D is unclear. Germline V lookup: CDR1 SGHRS, CDR2 YFSETQ. V dropped 5 bases and J dropped 2 bases, with 8 bases sitting between them. The CDR3 spans 13 residues. This CDR3 is CASRQEPYNEQFF. CDR3 DNA: TGCGCCAGCAGGCAGGAACCCTACAATGAGCAGTTCTTC.

This chain links TRBV30 with TRBJ1-6, with TRBD1 as a possible D gene (6 bases). There are 15 residues in the CDR3. Germline CDR1 GTSNPN, CDR2 SVGIG (reference sequence). V lost 1 base and J lost 3, with 10 bases in between. For the CDR3, the DNA is TGTGCCTGGAGTGATGGGGACATCTATAATTCACCCCTCCACTTT. It is translated as CAWSDGDIYNSPLHF.

The chain is built from TRBV14 and TRBJ1-2; D is possibly TRBD1 (5 bases). Per the germline V gene, CDR1 is SGHDN and CDR2 is FVKESK. The germline V and J ends were trimmed by 5 bases and 5 bases, with 18 bases remaining between them. This CDR3 spans 15 amino acids. CDR3 sequence (DNA): TGTGCCAGCAGCAATCCTGGGCAGGGTCAATATGGCTACACCTTC. This translates into CASSNPGQGQYGYTF.

The J gene is TRBJ2-7, the V gene TRBV27; 9 bases map to TRBD2. The germline gives CDR1 MNHEY, CDR2 SMNVEV (reference sequence). Trimming took 4 bases from V and 7 from J; bases not matched to a gene: 11. This CDR3 is 15 amino acids long. CDR3: CASSSRVAGVDEQYF. DNA for the CDR3: TGTGCCAGCAGTTCCCGGGTAGCGGGGGTGGATGAGCAGTACTTC.

The chain links TRBV6-6 to TRBJ1-5; TRBD1 matches 9 bases. The CDR3 has 13 residues. Trimming took 5 bases from V and 8 from J; bases not matched to a gene: 4. Per germline, CDR1 MNHNY and CDR2 SVGAGI (reference sequence). The DNA of the CDR3 is TGTGCCAGCAGTATGACAGGGGGAGAGCCCCAGCATTTT. Amino acid sequence: CASSMTGGEPQHF.

This chain uses TRBV9 with TRBJ2-2, with D perhaps TRBD2 (6 bases). Germline V lookup: CDR1 SGDLS, CDR2 YYNGEE. V dropped 4 bases and J dropped 6 bases, with 16 bases sitting between them. The CDR3 loop spans 15 amino acids. The CDR3 DNA reads as TGTGCCAGCAGCCCACTTGGGCGGGAAGCCGGGGAGCTGTTTTTT. This sequence encodes CASSPLGREAGELFF.

This clone occurred once. The CDR3 loop reads CATRTGLRSGANVLTF. The CDR3 nucleotides are TGTGCCACCAGAACAGGGCTCCGCTCTGGGGCCAACGTCCTGACTTTC. The chain uses TRBV15 and TRBJ2-6; possible D gene TRBD1, 6 bases. This CDR3 is built from 16 residues. Trimming took 6 bases from V and 0 from J, leaving 12 bases between them. Germline V gene data show CDR1 as LNHNV and CDR2 as YYDKDF (reference sequence).

The chain has TRBV7-2 and TRBJ1-1; D not certain. Germline values: CDR1 SGHTA, CDR2 FQGNSA. The CDR3 length is 13 residues. V shed 1 base and J shed 10 bases, with 13 bases lying between them. CDR3 nucleotide sequence: TGTGCCAGCAGCTTAGAAGGCGCGGGTGCAGCTTTCTTT. Its protein product is CASSLEGAGAAFF.

CDR3 in DNA: TGTGCCTGGAGTCCCCGGACAGGGAGCTCCTACAATGAGCAGTTCTTC. Translated: CAWSPRTGSSYNEQFF. The J gene is TRBJ2-1, the V gene TRBV30; 8 nucleotides align to TRBD1. V gave up 2 bases and J gave up 0 bases; unmatched junction bases: 6. The CDR3 is 16 amino acids. The V gene's germline CDR1 is GTSNPN and CDR2 SVGIG (reference sequence).

The chain is built from TRBV30 and TRBJ1-5; maybe TRBD1 (5 bases). The CDR3 has 15 amino acids. V was trimmed by 5 bases and J by 4 bases, leaving 18 bases between them. Germline V gives CDR1 GTSNPN, CDR2 SVGIG (reference sequence). The CDR3: CAWGRGPATNQPQHF. For the CDR3, the DNA is TGTGCCTGGGGTAGGGGCCCCGCAACTAATCAGCCCCAGCATTTT.

This chain joins TRBV27 and TRBJ1-2; TRBD1 matches 10 bases. The CDR3 length is 14 residues. Germline CDR1 is MNHEY and CDR2 is SMNVEV (reference sequence). V shed 5 bases, J shed 2 bases, and the junction held 2 bases outside the gene matches. CDR3 nucleotides: TGTGCCAGCAGTCGACAGGGGGCGAACTATGGCTACACCTTC. Its translation is CASSRQGANYGYTF.

The chain is built from TRBV7-2 and TRBJ2-5, with D tentatively TRBD1 (6 bases). The CDR3 is 14 residues long. The V end was cut by 1 base, the J end by 4 bases, with 10 bases between. From germline, CDR1 is SGHTA and CDR2 FQGNSA. The CDR3 sequence is CASSLVRGGETQYF. The DNA for the CDR3 is TGTGCCAGCAGCTTAGTACGAGGGGGAGAGACCCAGTACTTC. Combining the CDR3 with reference TRBV7-2 and TRBJ2-5 gives the whole variable domain GAGVSQSPSNKVTEKGKDVELRCDPISGHTALYWYRQSLGQGLEFLIYFQGNSAPDKSGLPSDRFSAERTGGSVSTLTIQRTQQEDSAVYLCASSLVRGGETQYFGPGTRLLVL.

This sequence joins TRBV2 and TRBJ2-7; 7 nucleotides align to TRBD1. Germline CDR1 SNHLY, CDR2 FYNNEI. The trim removed 4 bases at V and 2 bases at J, leaving 5 bases unmatched. The CDR3 is 14 residues long. CDR3: CASSGAGGTYEQYF. Written as DNA, the CDR3 is TGTGCCAGCAGTGGGGCAGGGGGAACCTACGAGCAGTACTTC. The whole variable domain, filled in from reference TRBV2 and TRBJ2-7, reads EPEVTQTPSHQVTQMGQEVILRCVPISNHLYFYWYRQILGQKVEFLVSFYNNEISEKSEIFDDQFSVERPDGSNFTLKIRSTKLEDSAMYFCASSGAGGTYEQYFGPGTRLTVT.

The chain links TRBV9 to TRBJ2-1, with TRBD2 as a possible D gene (5 bases). The CDR3 sequence is 16 residues long. From germline, CDR1 is SGDLS and CDR2 YYNGEE. Trimming took 4 bases from V and 3 from J, leaving 17 bases between them. CDR3 region: CASSPRRVGSYNEQFF. Here the CDR3 DNA reads TGTGCCAGCAGCCCCCGGCGGGTAGGTAGCTACAATGAGCAGTTCTTC.

The table lists this clone with a count of one. The chain combines TRBV6-5 with TRBJ2-5; 9 nucleotides agree with TRBD1. The end of the DNA fits TRBJ2-7 better, so the J call may be wrong. Per germline, CDR1 MNHEY and CDR2 SVGAGI. CDR3 length: 15 amino acids. The CDR3 spells CASSRDRAISYEQYF. As DNA, the CDR3 is TGTGCCAGCAGTCGGGACAGGGCCATCTCCTACGAGCAGTACTTC.

V is TRBV7-9 and J is TRBJ2-1, with TRBD1 matching 8 bases. The CDR3 runs to 18 residues. V gave up 3 bases and J gave up 4 bases; unmatched junction bases: 14. Looked up from germline, CDR1 is SEHNR and CDR2 is FQNEAQ (reference sequence). The CDR3 loop reads CASSFGGLGTGGYNEQFF. Written as DNA, the CDR3 is TGTGCCAGCAGCTTTGGGGGCCTGGGGACAGGCGGGTACAATGAGCAGTTCTTC.

The chain is built from TRBV14 and TRBJ2-7; 8 bases match TRBD1. The CDR3 loop spans 16 amino acids. The ends lost 1 base at V and 2 bases at J; junction bases unmatched: 7. The germline V gene has CDR1 SGHDN and CDR2 FVKESK. The CDR3 region is CASSQGPDRGTYEQYF. CDR3 in DNA: TGTGCCAGCAGCCAAGGACCTGACAGGGGAACCTACGAGCAGTACTTC.

The genes are TRBV4-1 and TRBJ2-3, with a possible D match to TRBD1 (5 bases). V lost 0 bases to trimming and J lost 3 bases, with 7 bases between them. This CDR3 comprises 14 residues. The germline gives CDR1 MGHRA, CDR2 YSYEKL. The CDR3 loop is CASSQDGATDTQYF. The CDR3 DNA is TGCGCCAGCAGCCAAGATGGGGCGACAGATACGCAGTATTTT.

As concerns this clone: Other DNA sequences from this sample encode an identical CDR3 as well. V usage is TRBV5-1 and J usage is TRBJ2-3, with 13 bases matching TRBD2. The V and J ends lost 3 bases and 0 bases, in that order; junction bases with no gene match: 1. This CDR3 has 16 residues. The germline CDR1 and CDR2 sequences are SGHRS and YFSETQ. The CDR3 region has the DNA TGCGCCAGCAGCTCGGGACTAGCGGGAAGCACAGATACGCAGTATTTT. It codes for CASSSGLAGSTDTQYF.

CDR3 sequence: CASSANLARTGGVGEAFF. As DNA, the CDR3 is TGTGCCAGCAGTGCTAACCTCGCCCGCACAGGGGGAGTGGGTGAAGCTTTCTTT. The chain is built from TRBV25-1 and TRBJ1-1; 8 bases fit TRBD1. Germline V CDR1 and CDR2: MGHDK, SYGVNS. The CDR3 is made up of 18 amino acids. J was trimmed by 7 bases and V by 4 bases; bases with no gene match: 20.

This chain connects TRBV14 to TRBJ2-3; D is possibly TRBD2 (6 bases). Trimming removed 5 bases from V and 6 bases from J, with 12 bases in between. The CDR3 spans 13 residues. Germline assignment: CDR1 SGHDN and CDR2 FVKESK. Here the CDR3 DNA reads TGTGCCAGCAGCAGGGACTTCCAGGATACGCAGTATTTT. Translating it yields CASSRDFQDTQYF. Full variable domain (rest looked up from reference TRBV14 and TRBJ2-3): EAGVTQFPSHSVIEKGQTVTLRCDPISGHDNLYWYRRVMGKEIKFLLHFVKESKQDESGMPNNRFLAERTGGTYSTLKVQPAELEDSGVYFCASSRDFQDTQYFGPGTRLTVL.

The J gene is TRBJ1-2, the V gene TRBV2; 7 bases are shared with TRBD1. With 3 bases clipped from V and 2 bases from J, the junction kept 3 bases outside the gene matches. The germline V gene encodes CDR1 SNHLY and CDR2 FYNNEI. This CDR3 has 14 amino acids. In DNA form, the CDR3 reads TGTGCCAGCAGTGACCGGACAGGAAACTATGGCTACACCTTC. Protein: CASSDRTGNYGYTF.

The rearrangement joins TRBV6-5 to TRBJ1-1; weak D call: TRBD1 (6 bases). Between the trimmed V and J ends, which lost 8 bases and 4 bases, there was a span of 17 bases. The CDR3 sequence is 14 residues long. CDR1 and CDR2 from the germline V gene are MNHEY and SVGAGI. CDR3 sequence (DNA): TGTGCCAGCCTGAGAGGGGGAGGGTCCACTGAAGCTTTCTTT. Protein sequence: CASLRGGGSTEAFF.

The rearrangement uses TRBV29-1 and TRBJ2-7; maybe TRBD2 (5 bases). The germline gives CDR1 SQVTM, CDR2 ANQGSEA. The CDR3 extends over 10 amino acids. V gave up 3 bases and J gave up 6 bases, with 6 bases separating them. The DNA of the CDR3 is TGCAGCGTTGATGAGGGCGAGCAGTACTTC. Its protein product is CSVDEGEQYF.

This chain connects TRBV27 to TRBJ2-1, with TRBD2 identical over 14 bases. The CDR3 runs 15 residues. V shed 5 bases, J shed 9 bases, and the junction held 6 bases outside the gene matches. Germline V CDR1 and CDR2: MNHEY, SMNVEV (reference sequence). CDR3 sequence (DNA): TGTGCCAGCAGTCCAGGACTAGCGGGGGGTGGTGAGCAGTTCTTC. This translates into CASSPGLAGGGEQFF.